These 8 T cell receptor beta chains share one sample of origin, sequenced in a study of regulatory and conventional T cells in RAG deficiency. The sorted conventional CD4+ T cells were CD25-low and CD127-high, with genomic DNA sequenced. Repertoires were generated with immunoSEQ multiplex PCR, while TCRdb's copy carries only in-frame clones and drops some. The top ten hold 0.9% to 1.2% of the sample, which has more than 9,500 clones, approximately 93% seen once. These data also featured in a second study, about regulatory T cells. That investigation notes: The PCR used 52 TRBV and 13 TRBJ primers.

Sequencing used CD4+ effector T cells sorted from blood. The origin of the receptors is a human donor in good health.

The rearrangement joins TRBV5-1 to TRBJ1-2; D is perhaps TRBD1 (5 bases). This CDR3 contains 14 residues. Germline V gene lookup returns CDR1 SGHRS and CDR2 YFSETQ. Trimming took off 4 bases at V and 4 bases at J, with 14 bases between the two ends. The CDR3: CASSPRDGLYGYTF. As DNA, the CDR3 is TGCGCCAGCAGCCCCCGGGACGGCCTCTATGGCTACACCTTC. The variable domain in full, completed from reference TRBV5-1 and TRBJ1-2, reads KAGVTQTPRYLIKTRGQQVTLSCSPISGHRSVSWYQQTPGQGLQFLFEYFSETQRNKGNFPGRFSGRQFSNSRSEMNVSTLELGDSALYLCASSPRDGLYGYTFGSGTRLTVV.

V usage is TRBV7-2 and J usage is TRBJ2-1; 8 bases are a match to TRBD2. The ends lost 1 base at V and 7 bases at J; junction bases unmatched: 6. The germline gives CDR1 SGHTA, CDR2 FQGNSA. The CDR3 is 15 amino acids. The CDR3 sequence: CASSLGGSGINEQFF. The CDR3 bases are TGTGCCAGCAGCTTAGGCGGTAGCGGGATAAATGAGCAGTTCTTC.

In regard to this clone: The sample has other DNA sequences that encode this CDR3 too. The gene calls are TRBV9 and TRBJ1-4; D call uncertain. The CDR3 is made up of 17 amino acids. CDR1 is SGDLS and CDR2 is YYNGEE in the germline V gene. Trimming took 0 bases from V and 5 from J, leaving 17 bases between them. The CDR3 sequence: CASSVGEFGRDNEKLFF. CDR3 coding DNA: TGTGCCAGCAGCGTAGGAGAATTTGGGCGAGACAATGAAAAACTGTTTTTT.

V is TRBV5-6 and J is TRBJ2-5; a possible D gene is TRBD1 (6 bases). The CDR3 runs 12 residues. CDR1 is SGHDT, CDR2 YYEEEE, per germline. The V gene lost 6 bases and the J gene lost 5 bases, with 11 bases spanning the gap. This CDR3 reads CASTGQLETQYF. The CDR3 DNA reads TGTGCCAGCACCGGACAGTTGGAGACCCAGTACTTC.

This clone was seen a handful of times. This sample also contains other DNA sequences that code for the same CDR3. The J gene is TRBJ2-3, the V gene TRBV5-1; D may match TRBD1 or TRBD2 (5 bases each). The length of the CDR3 is 15 residues. V dropped 4 bases and J dropped 0 bases, with 12 bases sitting between them. From germline, CDR1 is SGHRS and CDR2 YFSETQ. CDR3 sequence: CASSLGGGSTDTQYF. CDR3 sequence (DNA): TGCGCCAGCAGCCTGGGTGGGGGAAGCACAGATACGCAGTATTTT.

The J gene is TRBJ2-3, the V gene TRBV9; tentative D call: TRBD2 (5 bases). Germline V gene sequence: CDR1 SGDLS, CDR2 YYNGEE. Deletions cut 0 bases from V and 8 bases from J, with 13 bases between. The length of the CDR3 is 14 residues. The chain's CDR3 is CASSVDGGSATQYF. For the CDR3, the DNA is TGTGCCAGCAGCGTAGATGGTGGGAGTGCTACGCAGTATTTT.

The chain recombines TRBV30 with TRBJ2-7; 7 bases line up with TRBD2. After removal of 1 base from V and 1 base from J, the junction contained 13 bases not matched to a gene. The germline CDR1 and CDR2 sequences are GTSNPN and SVGIG (reference sequence). The CDR3 runs 17 residues. This chain's CDR3 is CAWSAKAPIAGSYEQYF. CDR3 DNA: TGTGCCTGGAGTGCAAAAGCCCCAATAGCGGGTTCCTACGAGCAGTACTTC. Based on the CDR3 plus reference TRBV30 and TRBJ2-7, the full variable domain is SQTIHQWPATLVQPVGSPLSLECTVEGTSNPNLYWYRQAAGRGLQLLFYSVGIGQISSEVPQNLSASRPQDRQFILSSKKLLLSDSGFYLCAWSAKAPIAGSYEQYFGPGTRLTVT.

The V gene is TRBV1, the J gene TRBJ2-7; TRBD2 is the table's D call and was not checked against the DNA. TRBV1 is an annotated pseudogene. The CDR3 runs 17 residues. The DNA for the CDR3 is TGCACCAGCAGCCCCACCGCCTCGGGGGGGGCACTCCTCGAGCAGTACTTC. This gives the protein CTSSPTASGGALLEQYF.